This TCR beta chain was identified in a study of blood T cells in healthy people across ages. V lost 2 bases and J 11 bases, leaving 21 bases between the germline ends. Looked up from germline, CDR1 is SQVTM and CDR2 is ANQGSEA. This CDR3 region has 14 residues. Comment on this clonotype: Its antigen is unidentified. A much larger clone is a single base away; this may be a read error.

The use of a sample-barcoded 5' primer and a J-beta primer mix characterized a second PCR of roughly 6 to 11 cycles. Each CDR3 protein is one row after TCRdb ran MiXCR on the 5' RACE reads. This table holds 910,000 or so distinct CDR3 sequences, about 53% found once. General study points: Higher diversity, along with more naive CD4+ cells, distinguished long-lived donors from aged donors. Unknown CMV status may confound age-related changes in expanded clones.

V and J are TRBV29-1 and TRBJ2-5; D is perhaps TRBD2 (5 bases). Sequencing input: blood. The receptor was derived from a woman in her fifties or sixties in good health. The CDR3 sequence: CSVEWLGRYGEQYF. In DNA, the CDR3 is TGCAGCGTTGAATGGCTTGGTCGGTACGGGGAGCAGTACTTC.